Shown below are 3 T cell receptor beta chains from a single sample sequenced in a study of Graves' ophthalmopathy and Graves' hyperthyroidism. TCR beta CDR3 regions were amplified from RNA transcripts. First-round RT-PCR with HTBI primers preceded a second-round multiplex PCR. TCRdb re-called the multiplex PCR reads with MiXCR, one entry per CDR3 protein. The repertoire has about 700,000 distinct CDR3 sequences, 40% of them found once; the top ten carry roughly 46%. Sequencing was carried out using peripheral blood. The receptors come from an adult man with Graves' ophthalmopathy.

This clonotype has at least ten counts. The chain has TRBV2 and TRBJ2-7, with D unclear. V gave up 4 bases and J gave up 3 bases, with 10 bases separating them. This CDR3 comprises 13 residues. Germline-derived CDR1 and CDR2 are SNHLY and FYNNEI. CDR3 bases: TGTGCCAGCAGTGGAGTCACAGACTACGAGCAGTACTTC. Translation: CASSGVTDYEQYF.

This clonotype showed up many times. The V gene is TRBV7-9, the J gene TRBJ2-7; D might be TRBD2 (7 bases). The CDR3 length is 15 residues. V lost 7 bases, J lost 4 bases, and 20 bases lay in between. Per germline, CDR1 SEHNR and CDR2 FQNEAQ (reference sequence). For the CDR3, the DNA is TGTGCCAGCACCCTCACAGGGACTACCGGATACGAGCAGTACTTC. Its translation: CASTLTGTTGYEQYF.

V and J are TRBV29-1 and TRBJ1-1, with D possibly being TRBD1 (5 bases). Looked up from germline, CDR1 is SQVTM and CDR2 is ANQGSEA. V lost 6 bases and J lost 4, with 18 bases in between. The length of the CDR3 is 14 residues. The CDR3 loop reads CSVQQEGRSTEAFF. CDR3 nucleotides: TGCAGCGTGCAACAGGAGGGCCGTAGCACTGAAGCTTTCTTT. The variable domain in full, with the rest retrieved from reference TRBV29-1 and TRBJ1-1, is SAVISQKPSRDICQRGTSLTIQCQVDSQVTMMFWYRQQPGQSLTLIATANQGSEATYESGFVIDKFPISRPNLTFSTLTVSNMSPEDSSIYLCSVQQEGRSTEAFFGQGTRLTVV.